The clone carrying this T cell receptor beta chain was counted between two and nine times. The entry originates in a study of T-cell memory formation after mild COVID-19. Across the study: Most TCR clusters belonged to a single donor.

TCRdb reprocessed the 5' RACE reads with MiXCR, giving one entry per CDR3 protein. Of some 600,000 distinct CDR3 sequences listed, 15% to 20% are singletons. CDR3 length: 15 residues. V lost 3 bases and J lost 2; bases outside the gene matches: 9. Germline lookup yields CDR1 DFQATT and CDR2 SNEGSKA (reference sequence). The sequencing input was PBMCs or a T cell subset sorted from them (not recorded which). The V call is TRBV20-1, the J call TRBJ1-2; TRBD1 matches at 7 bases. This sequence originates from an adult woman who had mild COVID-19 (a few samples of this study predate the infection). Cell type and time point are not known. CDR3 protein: CSARGQPHANYGYTF. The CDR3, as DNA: TGCAGTGCTAGGGGACAGCCGCACGCCAACTATGGCTACACCTTC.